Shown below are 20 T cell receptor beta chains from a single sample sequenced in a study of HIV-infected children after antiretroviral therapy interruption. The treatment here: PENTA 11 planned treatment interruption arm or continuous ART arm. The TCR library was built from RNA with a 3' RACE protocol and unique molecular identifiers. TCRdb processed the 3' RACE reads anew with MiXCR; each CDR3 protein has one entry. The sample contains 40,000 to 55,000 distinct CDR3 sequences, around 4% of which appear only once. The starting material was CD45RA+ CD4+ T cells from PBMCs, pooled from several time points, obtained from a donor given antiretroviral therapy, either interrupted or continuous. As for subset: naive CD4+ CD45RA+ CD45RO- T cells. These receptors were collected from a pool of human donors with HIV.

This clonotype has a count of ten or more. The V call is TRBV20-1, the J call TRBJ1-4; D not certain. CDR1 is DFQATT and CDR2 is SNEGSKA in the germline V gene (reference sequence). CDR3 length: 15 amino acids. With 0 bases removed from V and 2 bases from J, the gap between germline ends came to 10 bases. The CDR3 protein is CSARDPRETNEKLFF. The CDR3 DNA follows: TGCAGTGCTAGAGATCCAAGGGAGACTAATGAAAAACTGTTTTTT.

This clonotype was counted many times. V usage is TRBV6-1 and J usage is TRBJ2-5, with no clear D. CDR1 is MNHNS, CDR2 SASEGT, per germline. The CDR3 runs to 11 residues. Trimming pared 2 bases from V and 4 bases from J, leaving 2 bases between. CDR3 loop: CASSETETQYF. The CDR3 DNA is TGTGCCAGCAGTGAAACAGAGACCCAGTACTTC.

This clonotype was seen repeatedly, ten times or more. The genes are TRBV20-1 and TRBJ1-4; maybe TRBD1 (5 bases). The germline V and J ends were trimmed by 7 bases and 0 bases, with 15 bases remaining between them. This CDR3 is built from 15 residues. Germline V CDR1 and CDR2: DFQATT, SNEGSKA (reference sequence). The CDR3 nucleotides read TGCAGTGGCAACCAGGGTTCTGCAACTAATGAAAAACTGTTTTTT. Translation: CSGNQGSATNEKLFF.

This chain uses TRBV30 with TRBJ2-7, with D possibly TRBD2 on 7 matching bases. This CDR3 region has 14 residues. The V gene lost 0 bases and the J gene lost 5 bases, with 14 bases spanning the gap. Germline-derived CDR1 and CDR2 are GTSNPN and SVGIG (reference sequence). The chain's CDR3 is CAWSVQGGTHEQYF. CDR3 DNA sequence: TGTGCCTGGAGTGTACAGGGAGGGACCCACGAGCAGTACTTC.

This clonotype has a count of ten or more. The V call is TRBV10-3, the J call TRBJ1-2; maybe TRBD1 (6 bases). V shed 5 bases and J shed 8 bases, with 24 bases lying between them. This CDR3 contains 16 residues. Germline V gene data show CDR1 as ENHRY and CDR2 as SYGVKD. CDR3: CAISFEPDGGRGGYTF. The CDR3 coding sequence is TGTGCCATCAGTTTTGAGCCCGACGGGGGGCGCGGGGGCTACACCTTC.

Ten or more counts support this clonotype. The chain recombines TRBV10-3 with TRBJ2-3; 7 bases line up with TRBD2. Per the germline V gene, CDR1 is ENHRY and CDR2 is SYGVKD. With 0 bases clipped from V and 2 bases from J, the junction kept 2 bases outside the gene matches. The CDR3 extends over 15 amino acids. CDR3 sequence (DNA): TGTGCCATCAGTGAGTCACGGGGGGACACAGATACGCAGTATTTT. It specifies CAISESRGDTDTQYF.

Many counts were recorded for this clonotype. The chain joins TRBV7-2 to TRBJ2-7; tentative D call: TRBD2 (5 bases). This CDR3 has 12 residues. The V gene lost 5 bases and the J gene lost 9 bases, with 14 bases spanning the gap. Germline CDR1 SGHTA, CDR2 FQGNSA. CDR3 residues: CASSTDGVGQYF. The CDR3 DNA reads TGTGCCAGCAGCACAGACGGGGTCGGGCAGTACTTC.

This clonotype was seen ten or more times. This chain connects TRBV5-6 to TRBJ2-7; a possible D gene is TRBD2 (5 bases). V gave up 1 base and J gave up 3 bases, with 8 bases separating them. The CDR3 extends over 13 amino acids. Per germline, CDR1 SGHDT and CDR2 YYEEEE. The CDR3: CASSLTAVYEQYF. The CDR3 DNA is TGTGCCAGCAGCTTGACAGCGGTCTACGAGCAGTACTTC.

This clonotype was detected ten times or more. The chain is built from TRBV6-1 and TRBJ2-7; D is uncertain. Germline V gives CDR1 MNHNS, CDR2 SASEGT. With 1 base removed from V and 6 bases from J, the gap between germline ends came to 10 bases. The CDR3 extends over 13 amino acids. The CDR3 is CASSEGTSSEQYF. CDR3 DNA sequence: TGTGCCAGCAGTGAAGGGACGTCCAGCGAGCAGTACTTC.

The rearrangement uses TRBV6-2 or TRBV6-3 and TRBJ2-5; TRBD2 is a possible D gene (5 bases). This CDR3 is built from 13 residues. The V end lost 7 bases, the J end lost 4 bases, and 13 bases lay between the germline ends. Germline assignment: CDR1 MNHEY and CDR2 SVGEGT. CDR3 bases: TGTGCCAGCATGTCGGGATTACGAGAGACCCAGTACTTC. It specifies CASMSGLRETQYF.

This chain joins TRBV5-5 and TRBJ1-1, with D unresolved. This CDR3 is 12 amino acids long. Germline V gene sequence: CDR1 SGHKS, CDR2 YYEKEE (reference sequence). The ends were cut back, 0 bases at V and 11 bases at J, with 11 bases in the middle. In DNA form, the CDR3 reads TGTGCCAGCAGCTTGGACAGCCCGGTGGCTTTCTTT. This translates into CASSLDSPVAFF.

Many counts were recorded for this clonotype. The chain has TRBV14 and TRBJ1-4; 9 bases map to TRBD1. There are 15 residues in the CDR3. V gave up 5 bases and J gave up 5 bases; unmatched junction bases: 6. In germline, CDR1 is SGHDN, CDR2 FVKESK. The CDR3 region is CASSIEQGANEKLFF. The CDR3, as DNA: TGTGCCAGCAGCATTGAACAGGGGGCGAATGAAAAACTGTTTTTT.

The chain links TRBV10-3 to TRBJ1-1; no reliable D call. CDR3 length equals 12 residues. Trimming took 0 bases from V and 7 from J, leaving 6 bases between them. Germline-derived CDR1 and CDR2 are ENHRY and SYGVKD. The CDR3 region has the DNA TGTGCCATCAGTGAGTCACAGATTGAAGCTTTCTTT. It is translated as CAISESQIEAFF.

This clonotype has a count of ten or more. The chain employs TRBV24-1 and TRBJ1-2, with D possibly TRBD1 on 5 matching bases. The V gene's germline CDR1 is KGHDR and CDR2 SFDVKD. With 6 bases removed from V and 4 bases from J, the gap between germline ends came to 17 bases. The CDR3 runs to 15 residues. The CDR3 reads CATSSPGTDVYGYTF. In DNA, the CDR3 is TGTGCCACCAGTTCTCCCGGGACGGACGTCTATGGCTACACCTTC.

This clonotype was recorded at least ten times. The CDR3 sequence: CASSKPRDGRYSNQPQHF. In DNA form, the CDR3 reads TGTGCCAGTAGTAAACCCCGGGACGGACGCTATAGCAATCAGCCCCAGCATTTT. The chain recombines TRBV19 with TRBJ1-5; possible D gene TRBD1, 5 bases. Per germline, CDR1 LNHDA and CDR2 SQIVND (reference sequence). V was trimmed by 4 bases and J by 0 bases, leaving 19 bases between them. The CDR3 has 18 amino acids.

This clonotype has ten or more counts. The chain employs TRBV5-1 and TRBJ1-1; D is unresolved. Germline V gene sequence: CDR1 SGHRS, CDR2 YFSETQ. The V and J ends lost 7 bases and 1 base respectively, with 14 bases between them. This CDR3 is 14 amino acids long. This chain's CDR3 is CASLPGSGNTEAFF. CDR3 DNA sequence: TGCGCCAGCCTCCCGGGTTCGGGGAACACTGAAGCTTTCTTT.

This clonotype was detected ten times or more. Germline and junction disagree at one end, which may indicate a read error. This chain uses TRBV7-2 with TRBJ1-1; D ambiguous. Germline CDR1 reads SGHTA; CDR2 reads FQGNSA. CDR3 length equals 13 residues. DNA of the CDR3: TGTGTCAGCAGCTTAGATGGGAACACTGAAGCTTTCTTT. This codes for CVSSLDGNTEAFF.

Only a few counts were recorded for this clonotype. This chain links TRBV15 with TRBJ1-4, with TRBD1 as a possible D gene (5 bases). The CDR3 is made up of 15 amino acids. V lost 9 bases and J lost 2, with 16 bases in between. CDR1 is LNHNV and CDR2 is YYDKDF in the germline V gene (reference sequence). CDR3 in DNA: TGTGCCACTTGGTCTGGGGGATCGACTAATGAAAAACTGTTTTTT. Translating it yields CATWSGGSTNEKLFF.

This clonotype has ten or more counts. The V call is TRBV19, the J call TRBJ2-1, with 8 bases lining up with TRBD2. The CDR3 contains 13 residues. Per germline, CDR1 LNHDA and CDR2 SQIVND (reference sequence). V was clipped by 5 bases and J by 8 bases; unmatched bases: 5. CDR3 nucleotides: TGTGCCAGTAGTCACGGGGGGGCGTATGAGCAGTTCTTC. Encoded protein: CASSHGGAYEQFF.

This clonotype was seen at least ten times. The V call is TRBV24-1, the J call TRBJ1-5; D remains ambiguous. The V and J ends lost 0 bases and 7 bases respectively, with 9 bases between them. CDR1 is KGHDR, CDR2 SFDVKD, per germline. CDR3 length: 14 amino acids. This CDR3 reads CATSDLNSNQPQHF. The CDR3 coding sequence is TGTGCCACCAGTGATTTGAACAGTAACCAGCCCCAGCATTTT.